Below, 3 T cell receptor beta chains from the same sample are listed, as sequenced in a study of blood T cell repertoires in COVID-19. Produced via immunoSEQ multiplex PCR; TCRdb's table is partial and in-frame only. There are 70,000 to 75,000 clones in the sample; roughly 79% occur only once, and around 20% lies in the top ten. The sample taken for sequencing was peripheral blood. These receptors were taken from a woman aged 70-85 years with acute or convalescent COVID-19.

This sequence joins TRBV19 and TRBJ2-2, with 9 bases lining up with TRBD2. J lost 4 bases, V lost 4 bases, and 7 bases had no gene match. Germline V gene lookup returns CDR1 LNHDA and CDR2 SQIVND (reference sequence). The length of the CDR3 is 16 residues. The CDR3 DNA reads as TGTGCCAGTAGTACGGGTAGCGGGAGCGCCACCGGGGAGCTGTTTTTT. This sequence encodes CASSTGSGSATGELFF.

The gene calls are TRBV28 and TRBJ2-5; unclear D gene. The CDR3 runs 14 residues. Germline V gives CDR1 MDHEN, CDR2 SYDVKM. V was pared by 3 bases and J by 7 bases, with 15 bases between. CDR3: CASSFWQSSGTQYF. The CDR3 nucleotides read TGTGCCAGCAGTTTTTGGCAGTCCTCTGGGACCCAGTACTTC.

This chain joins TRBV9 and TRBJ2-5; 7 bases fit TRBD1. V shed 4 bases and J 2 bases; nucleotides not matched to a gene: 5. This CDR3 contains 14 residues. Germline assignment: CDR1 SGDLS and CDR2 YYNGEE. The CDR3 sequence: CASSPRQGQETQYF. CDR3 DNA: TGTGCCAGCAGCCCAAGACAGGGTCAAGAGACCCAGTACTTC.